The 12 T cell receptor beta chains listed next were all sequenced from one sample in a study of blood T cell repertoires in COVID-19 (dated by TCRdb to about 2020). Library construction relied on the immunoSEQ multiplex PCR assay. TCRdb's version of the immuneACCESS table is confined to in-frame rearrangements and falls short of the full clone set. An unresolved V gene accounts for under half of the shortfall where checked; the remainder is of unknown origin. In this sample the table shows roughly 67,000 clones, around nine tenths of which occur a single time. Around 1.3% of the sample is held by the ten biggest clonotypes. Sequenced sample: peripheral blood. These receptors were taken from a woman in her sixties with acute or convalescent COVID-19.

The V call is TRBV18, the J call TRBJ2-1, with 9 bases that match TRBD1. V shed 3 bases and J 5 bases; nucleotides not matched to a gene: 8. There are 16 residues in the CDR3. The germline V gene encodes CDR1 KGHSH and CDR2 LQKENI. CDR3 sequence reads: CASSPQPGQGHNEQFF. The CDR3 DNA sequence: TGTGCCAGCTCACCCCAACCGGGACAGGGCCACAATGAGCAGTTCTTC. The variable domain in full, completed from reference TRBV18 and TRBJ2-1, reads NAGVMQNPRHLVRRRGQEARLRCSPMKGHSHVYWYRQLPEEGLKFMVYLQKENIIDESGMPKERFSAEFPKEGPSILRIQQVVRGDSAAYFCASSPQPGQGHNEQFFGPGTRLTVL.

The chain uses TRBV5-6 and TRBJ1-6; 9 bases match TRBD1. With V trimmed by 4 bases and J by 7 bases, 3 bases remained unmatched. Germline V CDR1 and CDR2: SGHDT, YYEEEE. CDR3 length equals 14 residues. The CDR3 DNA reads TGTGCCAGCAGCCTGACAGGGGGAAATTCACCCCTCCACTTT. The encoded protein is CASSLTGGNSPLHF. Based on the CDR3 plus reference TRBV5-6 and TRBJ1-6, the full variable domain is DAGVTQSPTHLIKTRGQQVTLRCSPKSGHDTVSWYQQALGQGPQFIFQYYEEEERQRGNFPDRFSGHQFPNYSSELNVNALLLGDSALYLCASSLTGGNSPLHFGNGTRLTVT.

The CDR3 reads CASSLKGGDPKTQYF. CDR3 coding DNA: TGTGCCAGCAGCTTGAAAGGAGGTGACCCAAAGACCCAGTACTTC. V is TRBV5-4 and J is TRBJ2-5, with TRBD2 as a possible D gene (5 bases). Germline loops: CDR1 SGHNT, CDR2 YYREEE (reference sequence). The CDR3 length is 15 residues. Trimming shortened V by 1 base and J by 6 bases, and 16 bases separated the two germline ends.

The V and J genes are TRBV6-5 and TRBJ2-1, with 7 bases aligning to TRBD1. CDR3 length: 12 residues. CDR1 is MNHEY and CDR2 is SVGAGI in the germline V gene. The trim removed 6 bases at V and 9 bases at J, leaving 5 bases unmatched. The CDR3 protein is CASRDRAGEQFF. CDR3 DNA sequence: TGTGCCAGCAGAGACAGGGCTGGTGAGCAGTTCTTC.

The chain combines TRBV5-4 with TRBJ2-3; 9 bases agree with TRBD1. The germline gives CDR1 SGHNT, CDR2 YYREEE (reference sequence). The CDR3 is 16 residues long. V lost 3 bases and J lost 2; bases outside the gene matches: 7. CDR3 in amino acids: CASSSPRQGVTDTQYF. The CDR3 nucleotides are TGTGCCAGCAGCTCACCTCGACAGGGGGTCACAGATACGCAGTATTTT.

The genes are TRBV6-5 and TRBJ1-4, with D uncertain. This CDR3 has 15 amino acids. V lost 3 bases, J lost 3 bases, and 11 bases lay in between. CDR1 is MNHEY, CDR2 SVGAGI, per germline. The CDR3 protein is CASSYIQPPNEKLFF. The DNA of the CDR3 is TGTGCCAGCAGTTATATACAACCACCTAATGAAAAACTGTTTTTT.

The chain has TRBV11-2 and TRBJ1-6; D gene ambiguous. The V and J ends lost 2 bases and 7 bases respectively, with 12 bases between them. The CDR3 has 15 amino acids. CDR1 and CDR2 from the germline V gene are SGHAT and FQNNGV. The CDR3 reads CASSLLSGKNSPLHF. The CDR3 DNA follows: TGTGCCAGCAGCTTACTCTCCGGGAAGAATTCACCCCTCCACTTT.

This rearrangement joins TRBV12-5 to TRBJ2-5, with a possible D match to TRBD1 (5 bases). From germline, CDR1 is LGHNT and CDR2 FRNRAP. Trimming took off 2 bases at V and 4 bases at J, with 11 bases between the two ends. The CDR3 runs to 14 residues. CDR3 sequence: CASGLTGRGETQYF. The CDR3, as DNA: TGTGCTAGTGGTTTGACAGGTCGCGGAGAGACCCAGTACTTC.

The gene calls are TRBV7-9 and TRBJ2-5; unclear D gene. With 6 bases removed from V and 2 bases from J, the gap between germline ends came to 7 bases. The germline gives CDR1 SEHNR, CDR2 FQNEAQ (reference sequence). This CDR3 is 12 amino acids long. The CDR3 loop is CASSRVQETQYF. CDR3 coding DNA: TGTGCCAGCAGTCGGGTGCAAGAGACCCAGTACTTC.

The chain carries TRBV11-2 and TRBJ1-6, with D perhaps matching TRBD1 (5 bases). Germline lookup yields CDR1 SGHAT and CDR2 FQNNGV. V gave up 2 bases and J gave up 7 bases, with 15 bases separating them. This CDR3 comprises 16 residues. CDR3 in amino acids: CASSLSRTSPNSPLHF. The CDR3 bases are TGTGCCAGCAGCTTATCCCGGACAAGTCCCAATTCACCCCTCCACTTT.

The CDR3 is CASSQVGNQRGGGYTF. The CDR3 nucleotides are TGTGCCAGCAGCCAAGTGGGAAACCAGAGGGGAGGTGGCTACACCTTC. This chain joins TRBV4-2 and TRBJ1-2, with D maybe TRBD1 (5 bases). V was pared by 1 base and J by 7 bases, with 19 bases between. Germline V CDR1 and CDR2: LGHNA, YNFKEQ. The CDR3 is 16 residues long.

The rearrangement links TRBV7-9 to TRBJ1-1; 7 bases agree with TRBD1. Per the germline V gene, CDR1 is SEHNR and CDR2 is FQNEAQ (reference sequence). With 2 bases clipped from V and 4 bases from J, the junction kept 16 bases outside the gene matches. The CDR3 consists of 18 residues. CDR3 in DNA: TGTGCCAGCAGCTTATTGGGGACAGCCTTACTCGGCCCCACTGAAGCTTTCTTT. Its translation is CASSLLGTALLGPTEAFF. The variable domain in full, completed from reference TRBV7-9 and TRBJ1-1, reads DTGVSQNPRHKITKRGQNVTFRCDPISEHNRLYWYRQTLGQGPEFLTYFQNEAQLEKSRLLSDRFSAERPKGSFSTLEIQRTEQGDSAMYLCASSLLGTALLGPTEAFFGQGTRLTVV.